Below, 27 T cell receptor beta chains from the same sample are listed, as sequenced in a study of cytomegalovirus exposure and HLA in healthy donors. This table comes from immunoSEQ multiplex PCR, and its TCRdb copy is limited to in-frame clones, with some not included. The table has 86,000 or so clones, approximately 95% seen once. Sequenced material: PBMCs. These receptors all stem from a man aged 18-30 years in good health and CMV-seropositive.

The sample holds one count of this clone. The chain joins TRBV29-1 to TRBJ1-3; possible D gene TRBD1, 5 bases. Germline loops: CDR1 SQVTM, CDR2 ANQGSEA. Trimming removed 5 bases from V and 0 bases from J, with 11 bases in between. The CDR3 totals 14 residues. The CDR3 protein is CSVTGHHSGNTIYF. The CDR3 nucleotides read TGCAGCGTTACCGGACACCACTCTGGAAACACCATATATTTT.

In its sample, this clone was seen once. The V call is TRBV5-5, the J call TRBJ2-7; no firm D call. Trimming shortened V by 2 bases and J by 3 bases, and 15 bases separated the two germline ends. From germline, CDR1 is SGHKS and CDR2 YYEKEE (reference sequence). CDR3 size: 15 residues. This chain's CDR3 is CASSFRLNPHYEQYF. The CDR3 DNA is TGTGCCAGCAGCTTCCGACTGAATCCCCACTACGAGCAGTACTTC.

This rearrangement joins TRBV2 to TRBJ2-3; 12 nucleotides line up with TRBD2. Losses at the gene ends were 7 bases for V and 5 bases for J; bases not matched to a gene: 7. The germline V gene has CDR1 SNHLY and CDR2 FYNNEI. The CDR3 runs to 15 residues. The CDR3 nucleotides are TGTGCCAGCAATTTGGGACTAGCGGGCAGAGATACGCAGTATTTT. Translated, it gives CASNLGLAGRDTQYF. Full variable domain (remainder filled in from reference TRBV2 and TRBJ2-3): EPEVTQTPSHQVTQMGQEVILRCVPISNHLYFYWYRQILGQKVEFLVSFYNNEISEKSEIFDDQFSVERPDGSNFTLKIRSTKLEDSAMYFCASNLGLAGRDTQYFGPGTRLTVL.

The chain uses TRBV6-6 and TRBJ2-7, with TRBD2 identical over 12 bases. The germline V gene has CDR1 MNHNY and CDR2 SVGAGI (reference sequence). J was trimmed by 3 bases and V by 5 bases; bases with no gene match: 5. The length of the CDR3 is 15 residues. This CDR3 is CASSPGLAGNYEQYF. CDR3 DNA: TGTGCCAGCAGTCCCGGACTAGCGGGGAACTACGAGCAGTACTTC.

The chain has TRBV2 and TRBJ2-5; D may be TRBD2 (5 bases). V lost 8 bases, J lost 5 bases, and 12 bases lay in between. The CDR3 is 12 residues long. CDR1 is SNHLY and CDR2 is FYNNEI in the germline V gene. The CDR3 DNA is TGTGCCAGCCCCCGGGGAAGGGAGACCCAGTACTTC. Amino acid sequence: CASPRGRETQYF.

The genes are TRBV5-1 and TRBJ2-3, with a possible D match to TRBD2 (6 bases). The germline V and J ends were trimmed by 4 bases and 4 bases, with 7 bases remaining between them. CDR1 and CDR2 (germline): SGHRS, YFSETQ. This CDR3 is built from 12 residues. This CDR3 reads CASSGDSDTQYF. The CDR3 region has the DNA TGCGCCAGCAGCGGGGACTCAGATACGCAGTATTTT.

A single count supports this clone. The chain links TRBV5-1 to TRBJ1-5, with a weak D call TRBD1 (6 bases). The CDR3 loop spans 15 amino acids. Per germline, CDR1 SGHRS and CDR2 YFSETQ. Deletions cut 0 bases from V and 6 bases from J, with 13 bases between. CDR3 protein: CASSLEGDWSQPQHF. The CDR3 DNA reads TGCGCCAGCAGCTTGGAGGGGGATTGGAGTCAGCCCCAGCATTTT.

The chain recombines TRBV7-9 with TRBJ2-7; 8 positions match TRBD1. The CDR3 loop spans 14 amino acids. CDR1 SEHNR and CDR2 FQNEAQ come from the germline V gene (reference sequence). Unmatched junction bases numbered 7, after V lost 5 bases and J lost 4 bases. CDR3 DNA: TGTGCCAGCAGCGCTCCGGGACAGGCTTACGAGCAGTACTTC. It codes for CASSAPGQAYEQYF.

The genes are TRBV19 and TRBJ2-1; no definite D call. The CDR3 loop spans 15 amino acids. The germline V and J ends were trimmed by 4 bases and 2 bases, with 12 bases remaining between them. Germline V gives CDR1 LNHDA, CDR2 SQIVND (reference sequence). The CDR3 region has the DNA TGTGCCAGTAGTAACGGTCTCTACCCCTACAATGAGCAGTTCTTC. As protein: CASSNGLYPYNEQFF.

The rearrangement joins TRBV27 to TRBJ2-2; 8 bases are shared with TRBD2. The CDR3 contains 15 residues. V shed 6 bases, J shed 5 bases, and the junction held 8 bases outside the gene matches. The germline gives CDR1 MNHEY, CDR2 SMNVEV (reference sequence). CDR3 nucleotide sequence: TGTGCCAGCAGGCCCCTCAGCGGGAGTACCGGGGAGCTGTTTTTT. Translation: CASRPLSGSTGELFF.

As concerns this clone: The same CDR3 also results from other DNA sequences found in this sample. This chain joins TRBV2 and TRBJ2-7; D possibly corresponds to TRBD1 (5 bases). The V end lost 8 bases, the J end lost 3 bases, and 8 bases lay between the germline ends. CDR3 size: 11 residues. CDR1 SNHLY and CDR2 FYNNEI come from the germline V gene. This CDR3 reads CASGRGYEQYF. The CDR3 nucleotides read TGTGCCAGCGGTAGGGGCTACGAGCAGTACTTC.

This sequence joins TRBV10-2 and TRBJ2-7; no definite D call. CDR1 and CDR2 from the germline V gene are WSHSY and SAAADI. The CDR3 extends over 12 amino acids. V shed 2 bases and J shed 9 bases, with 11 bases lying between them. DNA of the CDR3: TGCGCCAGCAGTGAGGAGCAGTCGGGGCAGTACTTC. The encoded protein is CASSEEQSGQYF.

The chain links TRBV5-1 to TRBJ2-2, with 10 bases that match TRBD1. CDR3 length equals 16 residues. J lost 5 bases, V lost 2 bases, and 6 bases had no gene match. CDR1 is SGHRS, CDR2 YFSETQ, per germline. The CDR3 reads CASSFRGQGGTGELFF. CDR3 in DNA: TGCGCCAGCAGCTTCCGAGGACAGGGGGGAACCGGGGAGCTGTTTTTT. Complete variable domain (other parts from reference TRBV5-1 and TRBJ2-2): KAGVTQTPRYLIKTRGQQVTLSCSPISGHRSVSWYQQTPGQGLQFLFEYFSETQRNKGNFPGRFSGRQFSNSRSEMNVSTLELGDSALYLCASSFRGQGGTGELFFGEGSRLTVL.

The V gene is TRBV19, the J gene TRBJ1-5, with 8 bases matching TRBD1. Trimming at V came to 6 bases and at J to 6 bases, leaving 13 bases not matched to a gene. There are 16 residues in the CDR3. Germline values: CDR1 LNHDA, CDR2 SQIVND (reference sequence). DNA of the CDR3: TGTGCCAGTAGACCAGGGGCCCCAGGGGGCGGTCAGCCCCAGCATTTT. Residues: CASRPGAPGGGQPQHF.

The CDR3 is CASSPLGLATNEQFF. Written as DNA, the CDR3 is TGCGCCAGCAGCCCCCTCGGGCTAGCGACGAATGAGCAGTTCTTC. This sequence joins TRBV4-1 and TRBJ2-1; a weak D match, TRBD2 (6 bases). The CDR3 has 15 amino acids. Trimming left V 4 bases short and J 7 bases short, with 17 bases between. Germline assignment: CDR1 MGHRA and CDR2 YSYEKL.

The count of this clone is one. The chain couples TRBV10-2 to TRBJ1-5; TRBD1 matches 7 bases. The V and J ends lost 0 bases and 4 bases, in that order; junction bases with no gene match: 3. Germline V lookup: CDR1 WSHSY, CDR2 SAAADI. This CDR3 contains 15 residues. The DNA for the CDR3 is TGCGCCAGCAGTGAGTCGGGACAGCGGAATCAGCCCCAGCATTTT. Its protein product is CASSESGQRNQPQHF.

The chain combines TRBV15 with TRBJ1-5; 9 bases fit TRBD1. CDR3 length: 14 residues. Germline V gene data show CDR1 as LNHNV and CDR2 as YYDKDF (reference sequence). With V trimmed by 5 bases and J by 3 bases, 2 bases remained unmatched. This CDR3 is CATSRQGVNQPQHF. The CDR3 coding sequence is TGTGCCACCAGCCGACAGGGGGTCAATCAGCCCCAGCATTTT.

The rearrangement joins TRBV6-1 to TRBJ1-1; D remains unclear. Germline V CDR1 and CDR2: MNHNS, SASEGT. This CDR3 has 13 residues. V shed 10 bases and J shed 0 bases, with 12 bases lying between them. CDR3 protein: CATRPTMNTEAFF. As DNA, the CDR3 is TGTGCCACCAGGCCGACTATGAACACTGAAGCTTTCTTT.

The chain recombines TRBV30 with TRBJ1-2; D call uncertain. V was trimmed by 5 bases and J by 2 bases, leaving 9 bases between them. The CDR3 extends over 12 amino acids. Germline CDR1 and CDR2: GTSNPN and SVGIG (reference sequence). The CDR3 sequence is CAWSGSNYGYTF. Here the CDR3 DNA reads TGTGCCTGGTCGGGGAGCAACTATGGCTACACCTTC.

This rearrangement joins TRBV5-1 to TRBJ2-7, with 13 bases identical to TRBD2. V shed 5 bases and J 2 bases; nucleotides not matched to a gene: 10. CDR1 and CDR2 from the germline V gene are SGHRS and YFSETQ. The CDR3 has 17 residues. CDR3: CASRDEPGTSGTYEQYF. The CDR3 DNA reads TGCGCCAGCAGGGATGAACCCGGGACTAGCGGGACCTACGAGCAGTACTTC.

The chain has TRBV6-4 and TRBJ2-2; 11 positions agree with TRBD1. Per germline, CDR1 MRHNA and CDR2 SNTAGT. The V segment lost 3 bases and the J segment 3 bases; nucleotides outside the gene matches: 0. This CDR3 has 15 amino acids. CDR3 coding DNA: TGTGCCAGCAGTGAGGGACAGGGGGACACCGGGGAGCTGTTTTTT. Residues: CASSEGQGDTGELFF.

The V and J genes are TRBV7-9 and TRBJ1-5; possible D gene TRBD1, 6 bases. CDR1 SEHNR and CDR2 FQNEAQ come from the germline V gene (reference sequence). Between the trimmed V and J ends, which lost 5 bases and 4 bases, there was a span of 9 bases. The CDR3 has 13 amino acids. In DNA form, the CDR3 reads TGTGCCAGCAGCCGAGGGGGAAATCAGCCCCAGCATTTT. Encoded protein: CASSRGGNQPQHF.

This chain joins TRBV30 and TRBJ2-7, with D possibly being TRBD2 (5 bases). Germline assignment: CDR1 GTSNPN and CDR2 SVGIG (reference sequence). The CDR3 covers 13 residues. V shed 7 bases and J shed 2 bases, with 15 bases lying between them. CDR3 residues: CAFLIPGTYEQYF. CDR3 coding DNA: TGTGCCTTCCTGATCCCGGGAACCTACGAGCAGTACTTC. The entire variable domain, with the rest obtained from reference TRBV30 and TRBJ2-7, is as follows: SQTIHQWPATLVQPVGSPLSLECTVEGTSNPNLYWYRQAAGRGLQLLFYSVGIGQISSEVPQNLSASRPQDRQFILSSKKLLLSDSGFYLCAFLIPGTYEQYFGPGTRLTVT.

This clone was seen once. The CDR3 loop reads CASSPAFSGNYEQYF. DNA for the CDR3: TGTGCCAGCAGTCCCGCCTTCAGCGGGAACTACGAGCAGTACTTC. The chain uses TRBV27 and TRBJ2-7; the match to TRBD2 covers 7 bases. Germline CDR1 reads MNHEY; CDR2 reads SMNVEV (reference sequence). V was pared by 5 bases and J by 3 bases, with 10 bases of the junction left unmatched. The CDR3 runs 15 residues.

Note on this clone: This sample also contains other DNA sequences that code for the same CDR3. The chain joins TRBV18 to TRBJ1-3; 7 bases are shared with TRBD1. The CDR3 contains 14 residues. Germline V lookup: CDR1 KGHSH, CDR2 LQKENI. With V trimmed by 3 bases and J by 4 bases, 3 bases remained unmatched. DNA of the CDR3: TGTGCCAGCTCACCGACAGGGAGCGGAAACACCATATATTTT. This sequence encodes CASSPTGSGNTIYF.

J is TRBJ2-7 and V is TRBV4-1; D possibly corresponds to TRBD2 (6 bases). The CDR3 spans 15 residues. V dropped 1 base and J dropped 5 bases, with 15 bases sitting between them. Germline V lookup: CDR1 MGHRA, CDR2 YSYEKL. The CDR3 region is CASSQGGGAGDEQYF. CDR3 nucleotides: TGCGCCAGCAGCCAAGGTGGTGGAGCGGGCGACGAGCAGTACTTC.

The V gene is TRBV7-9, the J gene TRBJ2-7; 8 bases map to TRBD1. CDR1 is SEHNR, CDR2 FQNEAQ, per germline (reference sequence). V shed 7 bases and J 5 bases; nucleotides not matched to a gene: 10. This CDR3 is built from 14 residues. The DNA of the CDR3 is TGTGCCAGCAAGTGGACAGGGATATCCCACGAGCAGTACTTC. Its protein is CASKWTGISHEQYF.